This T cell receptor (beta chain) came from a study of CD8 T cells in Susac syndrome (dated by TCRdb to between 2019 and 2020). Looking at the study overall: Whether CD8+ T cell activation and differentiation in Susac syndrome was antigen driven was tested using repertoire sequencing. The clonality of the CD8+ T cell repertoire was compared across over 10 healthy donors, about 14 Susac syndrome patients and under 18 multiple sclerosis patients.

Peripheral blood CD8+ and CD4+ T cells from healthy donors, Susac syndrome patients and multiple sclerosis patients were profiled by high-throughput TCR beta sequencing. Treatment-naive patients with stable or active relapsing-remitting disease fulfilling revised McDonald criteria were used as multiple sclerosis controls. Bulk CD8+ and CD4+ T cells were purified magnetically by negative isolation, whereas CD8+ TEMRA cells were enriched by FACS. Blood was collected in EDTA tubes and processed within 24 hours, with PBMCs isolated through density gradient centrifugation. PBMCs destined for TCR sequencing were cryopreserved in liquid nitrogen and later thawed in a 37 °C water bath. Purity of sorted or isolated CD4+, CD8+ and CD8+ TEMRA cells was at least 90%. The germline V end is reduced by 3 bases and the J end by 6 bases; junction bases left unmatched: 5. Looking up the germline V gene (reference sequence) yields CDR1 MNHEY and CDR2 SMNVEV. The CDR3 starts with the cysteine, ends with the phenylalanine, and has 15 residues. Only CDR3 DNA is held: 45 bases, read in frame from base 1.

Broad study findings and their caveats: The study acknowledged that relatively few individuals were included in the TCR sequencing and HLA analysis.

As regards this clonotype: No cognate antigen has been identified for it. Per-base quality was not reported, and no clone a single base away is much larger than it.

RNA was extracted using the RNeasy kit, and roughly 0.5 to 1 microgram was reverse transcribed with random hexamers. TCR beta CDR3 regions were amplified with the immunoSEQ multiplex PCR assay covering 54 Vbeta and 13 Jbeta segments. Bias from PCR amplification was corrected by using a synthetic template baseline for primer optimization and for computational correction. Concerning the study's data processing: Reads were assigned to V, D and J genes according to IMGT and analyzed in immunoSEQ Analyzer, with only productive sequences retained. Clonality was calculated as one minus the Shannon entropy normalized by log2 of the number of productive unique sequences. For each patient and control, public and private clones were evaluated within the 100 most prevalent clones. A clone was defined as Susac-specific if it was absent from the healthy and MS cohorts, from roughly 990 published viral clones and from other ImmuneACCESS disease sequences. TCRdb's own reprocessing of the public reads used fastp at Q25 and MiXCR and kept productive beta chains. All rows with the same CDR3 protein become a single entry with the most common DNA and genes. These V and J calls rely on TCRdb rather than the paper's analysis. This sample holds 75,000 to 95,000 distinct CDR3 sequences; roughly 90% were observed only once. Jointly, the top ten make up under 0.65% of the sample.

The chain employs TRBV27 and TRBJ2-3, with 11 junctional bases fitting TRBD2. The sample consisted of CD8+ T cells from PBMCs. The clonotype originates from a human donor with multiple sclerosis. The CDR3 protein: CASSLLSGGADTQYF. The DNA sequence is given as TGTGCCAGCAGTTTGCTTAGCGGGGGGGCCGATACGCAGTATTTT.